Listed below are T cell receptor beta chains from one sample, sequenced in a study of T-cell memory formation after mild COVID-19. In TCRdb, the 5' RACE reads were re-called with MiXCR into one record per CDR3 protein. This table has 150,000 to 200,000 distinct CDR3 sequences, approximately 10% appearing once. The sequencing sample was made of PBMCs or a T cell subset sorted from them (not recorded which). All receptors derive from a man between 18 and 29 years old who had mild COVID-19 (a few samples of this study predate the infection). Cell type and time point are not known. Both conserved end residues are part of each CDR3.

J gene,V gene,CDR3 protein
TRBJ1-1,TRBV5-1,CASSPGVQGMNTEAFF
TRBJ2-7,TRBV6-5,CASHRQGREEQYF
TRBJ2-1,TRBV5-1,CASSSGRINEQFF
TRBJ1-6,TRBV12-3/TRBV12-4,CASSGTANSPLHF
TRBJ1-2,TRBV4-2,CASSQDGRVQTF
TRBJ2-3,TRBV6-6,CASSYPGTSGETQYF
TRBJ1-1,TRBV12-3/TRBV12-4,CASKLDPRSTEAFF
TRBJ2-3,TRBV6-5,CASRRGVGTDTQYF
TRBJ2-6,TRBV7-3,CASSLMGIGLSGANVLTF
TRBJ2-1,TRBV7-9,CASSHYQTGTGGWRGRNEQFF
TRBJ1-1,TRBV10-3,CAISGGQGKGLNTEAFF
TRBJ2-6,TRBV4-3,CASSQEGGGAGANVLTF
TRBJ1-1,TRBV10-3,CAIRRNTEAFF
TRBJ2-1,TRBV29-1,CSVDHLGAGSSYNEQFF
TRBJ1-5,TRBV7-2,CASSLQTDGQPQHF
TRBJ2-3,TRBV28,CASTDSRGGTDTQYF
TRBJ2-7,TRBV5-1,CASSPVGSYEQYF
TRBJ1-2,TRBV5-1,CASSHRPREDWGNYGYTF
TRBJ2-5,TRBV5-1,CASSLGTGASEETQYF
TRBJ1-5,TRBV5-1,CASSLDGNQPQHF
TRBJ2-7,TRBV12-3/TRBV12-4,CASSPGQGIYEQYF
TRBJ1-1,TRBV7-9,CASSRQGIEAFF
TRBJ2-3,TRBV24-1,CATSSAIGDNTQYF
TRBJ2-1,TRBV7-9,CASNMGNEYNEQFF
TRBJ1-1,TRBV7-2,CASSPPLLSEAFF
TRBJ2-3,TRBV20-1,CSAPVWVSTDTQYF
TRBJ1-6,TRBV12-3/TRBV12-4,CASKWGGHNSPLHF
TRBJ2-2,TRBV20-1,CSPSGTGGANTGELFF
TRBJ2-3,TRBV12-3/TRBV12-4,CASSHRLAGRTDTQYF
TRBJ2-2,TRBV11-2,CASSRPRGRIGELFF
TRBJ2-3,TRBV5-1,CASSKGVFAGLVTQYF
TRBJ2-7,TRBV6-5,CASSSETGNYEQYF
TRBJ1-4,TRBV24-1,CATSAGAEKLFF
TRBJ1-5,TRBV6-5,CASSYSRGIGQPQHF
TRBJ2-7,TRBV5-1,CASSRGENEQYF
TRBJ2-4,TRBV6-5,CASSRTGAHIQYF
TRBJ2-1,TRBV4-2,CASSSGAPSGEQFF
TRBJ1-4,TRBV5-1,CASSPGPTNEKLFF
TRBJ1-1,TRBV3-1,CASSQDSSSSAFF
TRBJ2-6,TRBV7-6,CASSLDGAGGANVLTF
TRBJ1-1,TRBV29-1,CSAKQDHYTEAFF
TRBJ1-6,TRBV9,CASSVGSGWNSPLHF
TRBJ2-1,TRBV6-5,CASSHSQGADEQFF
TRBJ2-7,TRBV20-1,CSARGEGKQYF
TRBJ1-4,TRBV5-1,CASSLAGTANEKLFF
TRBJ1-2,TRBV18,CASSQDRNYGYTF
TRBJ2-1,TRBV9,CASSVEPSSSYNEQFF
TRBJ2-3,TRBV7-6,CASSPLGADTQYF
TRBJ1-1,TRBV6-1,CASSALSWSMNTEAFF
TRBJ2-5,TRBV20-1,CSARPGQPKETQYF
TRBJ1-5,TRBV9,CASSVDPGPGRAQHF
TRBJ1-1,TRBV5-1,CASSGRMNTEAFF
TRBJ2-7,TRBV6-6,CASSSRGGDYEQYF
TRBJ2-2,TRBV7-2,CASKGTSAGELFF
TRBJ1-5,TRBV6-5,CASSYSTGLGQPQHF
TRBJ2-5,TRBV5-4,CASSLELAGVETQYF
TRBJ2-1,TRBV5-6,CASSPVGAGVLRQFF
TRBJ1-1,TRBV7-8,CASISEGADTEAFF
TRBJ1-2,TRBV19,CASSPSRDLYGYTF